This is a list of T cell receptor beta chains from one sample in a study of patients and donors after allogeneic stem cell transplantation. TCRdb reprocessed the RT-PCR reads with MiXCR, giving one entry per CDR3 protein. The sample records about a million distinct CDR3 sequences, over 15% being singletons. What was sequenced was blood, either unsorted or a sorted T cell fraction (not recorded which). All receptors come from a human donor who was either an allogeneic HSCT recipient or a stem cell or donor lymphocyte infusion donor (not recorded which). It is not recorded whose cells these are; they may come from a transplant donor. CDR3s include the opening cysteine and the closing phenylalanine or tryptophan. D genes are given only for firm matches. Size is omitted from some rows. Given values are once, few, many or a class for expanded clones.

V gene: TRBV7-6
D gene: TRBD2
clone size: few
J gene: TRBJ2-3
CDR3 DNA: TGTGCCAGCAGCTTACGCCTAGCGGGAGTTGGAGATACGCAGTATTTT
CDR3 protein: CASSLRLAGVGDTQYF

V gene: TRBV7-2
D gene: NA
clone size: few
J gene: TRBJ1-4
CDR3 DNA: TGTGCCAGCAGCTCCGCAGGGGCAACTAATGAAAAACTGTTTTTT
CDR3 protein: CASSSAGATNEKLFF

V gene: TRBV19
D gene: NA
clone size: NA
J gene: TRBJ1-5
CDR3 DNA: TGTGCCAGTAGTATAGTGACAGTACCCTCCAATCAGCCCCAGCATTTT
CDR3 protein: CASSIVTVPSNQPQHF

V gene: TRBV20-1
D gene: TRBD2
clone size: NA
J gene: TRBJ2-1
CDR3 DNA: TGCAGTGCTAGAGATCTAGGGGCTAGCGGGAGGGGATACAATGAGCAGTTCTTC
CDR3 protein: CSARDLGASGRGYNEQFF

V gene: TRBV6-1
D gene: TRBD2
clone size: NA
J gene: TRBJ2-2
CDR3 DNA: TGTGCCAGCAGTAACCCTAGCGGGAGGGCCTACGGGGAGCTGTTTTTT
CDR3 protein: CASSNPSGRAYGELFF

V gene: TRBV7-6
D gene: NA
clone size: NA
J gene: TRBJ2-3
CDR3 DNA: TGTGCCAGCAGCTTCCCAGGGGCGGGTAATACGCAGTATTTT
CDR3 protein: CASSFPGAGNTQYF

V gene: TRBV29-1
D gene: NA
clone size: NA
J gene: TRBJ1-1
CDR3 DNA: TGCAGCGTTGATCGGGCCACAGCTGAAGCTTTCTTT
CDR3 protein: CSVDRATAEAFF

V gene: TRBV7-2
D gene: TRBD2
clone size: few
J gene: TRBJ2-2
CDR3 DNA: TGTGCCAGCAGCCGCAGGACTAGCGGAACCACCGGGGAGCTGTTTTTT
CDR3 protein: CASSRRTSGTTGELFF

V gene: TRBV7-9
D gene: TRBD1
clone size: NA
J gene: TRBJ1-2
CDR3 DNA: TGTGCCAGCAGTTGGACAGGGATTTTCGAGTCAGGCGGCTACACCTTC
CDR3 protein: CASSWTGIFESGGYTF

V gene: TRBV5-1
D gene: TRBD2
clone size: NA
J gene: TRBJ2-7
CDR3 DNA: TGCGCCAGCAGCTCCAGGACTAGCGGGGGGGCCTACGAGCAGTACTTC
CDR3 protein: CASSSRTSGGAYEQYF

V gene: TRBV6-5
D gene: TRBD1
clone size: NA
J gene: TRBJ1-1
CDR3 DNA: TGTGCCAGCAGTTACTCGAGCAGGGGGCCGACTGAAGCTTTCTTT
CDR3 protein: CASSYSSRGPTEAFF

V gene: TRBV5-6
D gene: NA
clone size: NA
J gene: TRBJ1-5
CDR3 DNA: TGTGCCAGCAGCCAGGGACCGGAAACTCATCAGCCCCAGCATTTT
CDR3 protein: CASSQGPETHQPQHF

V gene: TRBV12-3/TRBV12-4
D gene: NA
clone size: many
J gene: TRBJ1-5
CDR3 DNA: TGTGCCAGCAGCATCGGGCCAAACCTGGGCCCCCAGCATTTT
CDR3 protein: CASSIGPNLGPQHF

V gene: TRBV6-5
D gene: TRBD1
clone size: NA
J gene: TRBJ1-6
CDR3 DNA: TGTGCCAGCAGTTATATGGGACAGGGCAATTCACCCCTCCACTTT
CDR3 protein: CASSYMGQGNSPLHF

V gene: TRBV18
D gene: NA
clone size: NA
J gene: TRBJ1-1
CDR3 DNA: TGTGCCAGCTCACCATGGCAGGGTTGGTCCACTGAAGCTTTCTTT
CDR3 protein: CASSPWQGWSTEAFF

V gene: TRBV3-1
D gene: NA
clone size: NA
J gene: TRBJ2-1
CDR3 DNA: TGTGCCAGCAGGGTAAGGGCTAGATCATTCTTC
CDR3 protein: CASRVRARSFF

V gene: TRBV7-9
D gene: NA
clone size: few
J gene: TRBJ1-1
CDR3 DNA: TGTGCCAGCAGCTTGACAAAGGGGGAGTGTGCTTTCTTT
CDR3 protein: CASSLTKGECAFF

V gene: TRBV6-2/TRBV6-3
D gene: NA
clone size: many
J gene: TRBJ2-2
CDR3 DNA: TGTGCCAGCAGTTACGGGGCTAGCGCCGCGAACACCGGGGAGCTGTTTTTT
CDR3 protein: CASSYGASAANTGELFF

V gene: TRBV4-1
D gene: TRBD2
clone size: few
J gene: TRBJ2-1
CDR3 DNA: TGCGCCAGCAGCCAGCCGTGGACTAGTAATGAGCAGTTCTTC
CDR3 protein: CASSQPWTSNEQFF

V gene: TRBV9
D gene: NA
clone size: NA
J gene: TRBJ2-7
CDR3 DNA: TGTGCCAGCAGCGTAGGGCTGAAAGGCTCCTACGAGCAGTACTTC
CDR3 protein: CASSVGLKGSYEQYF